These 9 T cell receptor beta chains were all obtained from the same sample, sequenced in a study of blood T cell repertoires in COVID-19. The assay was immunoSEQ multiplex PCR, and TCRdb's table has in-frame clones only and misses some. The sample contains 210,000 or so clones, roughly 86% of which appear only once. Material for sequencing was peripheral blood. These TCRs come from a woman in her 40s with acute or convalescent COVID-19.

This clone was recorded a few times. The V and J genes are TRBV11-2 and TRBJ2-3; 11 nucleotides match TRBD2. CDR3 length: 13 residues. Germline V gene data show CDR1 as SGHAT and CDR2 as FQNNGV. J lost 7 bases, V lost 6 bases, and 3 bases had no gene match. The CDR3 DNA sequence: TGTGCCAGCAGGGTAGCGGGGGGGTATACGCAGTATTTT. Translating gives CASRVAGGYTQYF.

This chain connects TRBV6-5 to TRBJ2-5; 11 nucleotides align to TRBD2. Germline V CDR1 and CDR2: MNHEY, SVGAGI. The CDR3 covers 15 residues. V trimming: 6 bases; J trimming: 5 bases; junction bases outside the gene matches: 8. CDR3 sequence reads: CASRISGRAGETQYF. As DNA, the CDR3 is TGTGCCAGCAGGATTAGCGGGAGGGCAGGGGAGACCCAGTACTTC.

This clone was detected only a few times. The same CDR3 can be traced to other DNA sequences in this sample. This rearrangement joins TRBV5-1 to TRBJ2-1; D is perhaps TRBD1 (5 bases). V lost 1 base to trimming and J lost 3 bases, with 11 bases between them. CDR1 SGHRS and CDR2 YFSETQ come from the germline V gene. The CDR3 loop spans 15 amino acids. CDR3 amino acids: CASSLQGNIYNEQFF. For the CDR3, the DNA is TGCGCCAGCAGCTTGCAGGGCAATATCTACAATGAGCAGTTCTTC.

This rearrangement joins TRBV6-1 to TRBJ1-2; D uncertain. Deletions cut 2 bases from V and 0 bases from J, with 4 bases between. CDR1 is MNHNS, CDR2 SASEGT, per germline. CDR3 length equals 13 residues. The CDR3 DNA reads TGTGCCAGCAGTGAACAAACTAACTATGGCTACACCTTC. Translating gives CASSEQTNYGYTF.

V usage is TRBV7-2 and J usage is TRBJ1-2, with D unclear. Germline assignment: CDR1 SGHTA and CDR2 FQGNSA. The V end lost 5 bases, the J end lost 8 bases, and 12 bases lay between the germline ends. This CDR3 contains 12 residues. The CDR3 sequence: CASSPTSTGYTF. The CDR3 DNA reads as TGTGCCAGCAGCCCCACATCGACAGGCTACACCTTC.

This clone was recorded once. This chain joins TRBV2 and TRBJ2-3; possibly TRBD2 for D (6 bases). This CDR3 is built from 15 residues. Trimming removed 6 bases at V and 2 bases at J, with 15 bases between. From germline, CDR1 is SNHLY and CDR2 FYNNEI. In nucleotides, the CDR3 is TGTGCCAGCAGGCAGGGACGGGAGAACACAGATACGCAGTATTTT. This gives the protein CASRQGRENTDTQYF.

This clone was picked up one time. This rearrangement joins TRBV6-2 or TRBV6-3 to TRBJ2-7; 12 bases agree with TRBD2. The germline gives CDR1 MNHEY, CDR2 SVGEGT. The CDR3 loop spans 16 amino acids. Losses at the gene ends were 5 bases for V and 0 bases for J; bases not matched to a gene: 5. The CDR3 loop is CASSPLTSGSSYEQYF. The CDR3 nucleotides are TGTGCCAGCAGTCCCCTGACTAGCGGGAGCTCCTACGAGCAGTACTTC.

The chain employs TRBV29-1 and TRBJ1-2; D uncertain. Trimming shortened V by 4 bases and J by 8 bases, and 11 bases separated the two germline ends. The CDR3 is 11 residues long. Per germline, CDR1 SQVTM and CDR2 ANQGSEA. The CDR3 here is CSVAAGFGYTF. DNA for the CDR3: TGCAGCGTTGCAGCGGGTTTCGGCTACACCTTC.

This sequence joins TRBV21-1 and TRBJ2-7; TRBD2, the table's D call, was not compared with the DNA. TRBV21-1 is a listed pseudogene. This CDR3 region has 19 residues. CDR3 loop: CASSKALAGDSLSSYEQYF. As DNA, the CDR3 is TGTGCCAGCAGCAAAGCCCTAGCGGGAGACTCCCTAAGCTCCTACGAGCAGTACTTC.